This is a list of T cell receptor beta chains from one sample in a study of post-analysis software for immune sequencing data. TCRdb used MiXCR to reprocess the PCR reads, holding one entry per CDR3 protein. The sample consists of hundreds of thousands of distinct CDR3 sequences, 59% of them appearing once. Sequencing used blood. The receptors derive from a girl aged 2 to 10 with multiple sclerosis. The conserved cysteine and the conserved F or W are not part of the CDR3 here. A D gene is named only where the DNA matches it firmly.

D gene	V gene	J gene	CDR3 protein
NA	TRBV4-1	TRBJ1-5	ASSQQGLGQLQH
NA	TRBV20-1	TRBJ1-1	SARYGAPGGEAF
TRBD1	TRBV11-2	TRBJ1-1	ASSLVVQGAEAF
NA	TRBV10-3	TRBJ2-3	AISGPTLTDTQY
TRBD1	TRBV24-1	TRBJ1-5	ATSDWPRQGVSQPQH
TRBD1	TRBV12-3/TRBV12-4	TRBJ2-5	ASSHSRAGGETQY
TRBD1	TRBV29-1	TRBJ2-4	SVASGQGTANIQY
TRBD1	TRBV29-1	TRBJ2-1	SVDTGANEQF
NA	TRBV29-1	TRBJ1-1	SVPAMNTEAF
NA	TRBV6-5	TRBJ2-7	ASSYTADAYEQY
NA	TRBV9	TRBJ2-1	ASSVDVRWARGTNNEQF
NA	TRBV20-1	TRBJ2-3	STIEQGTDTQY
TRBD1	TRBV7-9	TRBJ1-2	ATDRSYGYT
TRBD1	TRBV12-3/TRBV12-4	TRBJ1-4	ASSEDRGREKLF
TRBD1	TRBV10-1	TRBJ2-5	ASSEGVPGGAGQETQY
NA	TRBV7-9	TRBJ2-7	ASTGGTLMGGQY
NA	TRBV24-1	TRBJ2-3	ATKGANTDTQY
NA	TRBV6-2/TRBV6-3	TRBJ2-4	ASSLPLGAKNIQY
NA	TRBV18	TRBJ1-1	ASSPPSQEAF
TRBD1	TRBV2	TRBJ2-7	ASSGDRDDYEQY
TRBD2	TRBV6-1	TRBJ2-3	ASTKLAVVDTQY
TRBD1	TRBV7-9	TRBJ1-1	ASSLDGTGSTEAF
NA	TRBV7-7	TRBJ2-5	ASSARQSGETQY
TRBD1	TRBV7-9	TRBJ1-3	ASSPREWDSSGNTIY
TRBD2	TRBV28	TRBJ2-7	ASSLGGGFTYEQY
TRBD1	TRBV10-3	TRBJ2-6	AILSEGAASGANVLT
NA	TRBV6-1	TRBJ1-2	ASSPGPANPGRYGYT
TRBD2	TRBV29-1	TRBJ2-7	SVEGTSGRTSYEQY
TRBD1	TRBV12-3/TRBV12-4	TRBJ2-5	ASRPGGTSRGETQY
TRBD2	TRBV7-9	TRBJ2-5	ASSFGTSGEETQY
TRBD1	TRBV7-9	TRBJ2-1	ASSPQGAVCNEQF
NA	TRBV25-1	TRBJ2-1	ASLDGWRQF
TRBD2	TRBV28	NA	ASSFSGTRYYEQY
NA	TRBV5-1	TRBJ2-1	ASSPAGVEQF
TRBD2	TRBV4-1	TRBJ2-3	ASRNGAGRSTDTQY
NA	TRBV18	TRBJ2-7	ASSETLMGSYEQY
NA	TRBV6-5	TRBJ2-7	ASSYADSYEQY
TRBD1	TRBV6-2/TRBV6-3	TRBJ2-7	ASTSSSGTGVIQY
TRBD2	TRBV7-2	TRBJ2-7	ASSLAGEGVAQY
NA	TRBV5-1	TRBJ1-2	ASSLEGGRRGYT
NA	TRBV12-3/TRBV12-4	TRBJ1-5	ASSLGATQRSQPQH
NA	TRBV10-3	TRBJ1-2	AIRGMAVAHLPVLNYGYT
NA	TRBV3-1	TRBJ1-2	ASSQGLDSNYGYT
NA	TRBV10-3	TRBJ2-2	AIRLAPLTGELF
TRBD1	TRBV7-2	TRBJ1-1	ASSLDPGGLAEAF
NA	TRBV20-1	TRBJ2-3	SARWGASTDTQY
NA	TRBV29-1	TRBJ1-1	SVVKGEPEAF
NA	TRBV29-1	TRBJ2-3	SVEDVYSTDTQY
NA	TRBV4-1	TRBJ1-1	ASSQDSYTAF
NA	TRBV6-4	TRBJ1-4	ASSDSPGDEKLF
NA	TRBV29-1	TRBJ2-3	SVEYVGANTQY
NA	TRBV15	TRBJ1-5	ATSREQRHNQPQH